The 27 T cell receptor beta chains listed next were all sequenced from one sample in a study of T cells in localized non-small cell lung cancer. The protocol was immunoSEQ multiplex PCR, while the TCRdb copy is restricted to in-frame clones and leaves out a portion. The sample records 10,000 to 15,000 clones, 84% being singletons. The specimen comprised peripheral blood, sampled before any cancer treatment. The receptors were gathered from a male donor older than 55 with stage I squamous cell lung carcinoma.

The CDR3: CASSVNNEQFF. For the CDR3, the DNA is TGTGCCAGCAGCGTTAACAATGAGCAGTTCTTC. This chain links TRBV7-9 with TRBJ2-1; D is unclear. The germline V gene has CDR1 SEHNR and CDR2 FQNEAQ (reference sequence). Trimming pared 5 bases from V and 5 bases from J, leaving 4 bases between. This CDR3 has 11 amino acids.

The V and J genes are TRBV15 and TRBJ1-4; D perhaps matches TRBD1 (6 bases). In germline, CDR1 is LNHNV, CDR2 YYDKDF (reference sequence). This CDR3 is built from 18 residues. V was cut by 1 base and J by 0 bases, with 15 bases left in between. CDR3 loop: CATSRVEGGLATNEKLFF. The CDR3 nucleotides are TGTGCCACCAGCAGAGTCGAGGGGGGACTTGCAACTAATGAAAAACTGTTTTTT.

This clone has just one count. The genes are TRBV7-9 and TRBJ2-1, with TRBD2 matching over 9 bases. The germline gives CDR1 SEHNR, CDR2 FQNEAQ (reference sequence). This CDR3 is built from 13 residues. Unmatched junction bases numbered 4, after V lost 7 bases and J lost 6 bases. The CDR3 here is CASTGTSRNEQFF. The CDR3, as DNA: TGTGCCAGCACCGGGACTAGCCGCAATGAGCAGTTCTTC.

The rearrangement joins TRBV14 to TRBJ2-3; 13 bases are shared with TRBD2. J lost 0 bases, V lost 0 bases, and 3 bases had no gene match. CDR3 length equals 18 residues. The germline CDR1 and CDR2 sequences are SGHDN and FVKESK. Written as DNA, the CDR3 is TGTGCCAGCAGCCAAGACGGGACTAGCGGGGCTAGCACAGATACGCAGTATTTT. As protein: CASSQDGTSGASTDTQYF.

The gene calls are TRBV5-1 and TRBJ1-2; D unresolved. V was clipped by 0 bases and J by 4 bases, with 7 bases between them. In germline, CDR1 is SGHRS, CDR2 YFSETQ. CDR3 length: 13 residues. CDR3 amino acids: CASSLGQIYGYTF. The CDR3 nucleotides read TGCGCCAGCAGCTTGGGTCAGATCTATGGCTACACCTTC.

The genes are TRBV6-1 and TRBJ2-7; 13 bases match TRBD2. Trimming at V came to 5 bases and at J to 5 bases, leaving 3 bases not matched to a gene. CDR1 MNHNS and CDR2 SASEGT come from the germline V gene. This CDR3 spans 14 amino acids. This chain's CDR3 is CASSLTSGRNEQYF. The CDR3 bases are TGTGCCAGCAGTTTGACTAGCGGGAGGAACGAGCAGTACTTC.

The chain links TRBV30 to TRBJ1-2, with TRBD1 matching 7 bases. Germline V gene lookup returns CDR1 GTSNPN and CDR2 SVGIG (reference sequence). This CDR3 has 15 amino acids. The V and J ends lost 1 base and 6 bases, in that order; junction bases with no gene match: 11. The CDR3 reads CAWSGVRARGDGYTF. CDR3 coding DNA: TGTGCCTGGAGTGGGGTCCGGGCCAGGGGGGATGGCTACACCTTC.

This CDR3 reads CASSPIQGLEQFF. The CDR3 coding sequence is TGTGCCAGCAGTCCAATCCAGGGCCTTGAGCAGTTCTTC. The chain joins TRBV6-5 to TRBJ2-1, with D maybe TRBD1 (5 bases). This CDR3 contains 13 residues. V lost 5 bases, J lost 9 bases, and 14 bases lay in between. Germline CDR1 MNHEY, CDR2 SVGAGI.

A few counts support this clone. The rearrangement links TRBV2 to TRBJ2-1; TRBD2 aligns across 10 bases. The V and J ends lost 5 bases and 5 bases, in that order; junction bases with no gene match: 6. The CDR3 consists of 15 residues. CDR1 is SNHLY and CDR2 is FYNNEI in the germline V gene. The CDR3 loop is CASSPLAGANNEQFF. In DNA, the CDR3 is TGTGCCAGCAGTCCTCTAGCGGGAGCTAACAATGAGCAGTTCTTC.

V gene TRBV7-2 combines with J gene TRBJ1-2; TRBD1 matches 7 bases. This CDR3 comprises 17 residues. Trimming at V came to 1 base and at J to 1 base, leaving 9 bases not matched to a gene. The V gene's germline CDR1 is SGHTA and CDR2 FQGNSA. The DNA for the CDR3 is TGTGCCAGCAGCTTAGGGACAGGAGAAGGTCTTAACTATGGCTACACCTTC. It specifies CASSLGTGEGLNYGYTF.

This clone has a handful of counts. V is TRBV11-2 and J is TRBJ2-7, with D perhaps matching TRBD1 or TRBD2 (6 bases each). Germline V gene data show CDR1 as SGHAT and CDR2 as FQNNGV. The CDR3 spans 16 residues. V was pared by 5 bases and J by 0 bases, with 17 bases between. The CDR3, as DNA: TGTGCCAGCAGCCCCGGTGGGGGGCACAACTCCTACGAGCAGTACTTC. Translating gives CASSPGGGHNSYEQYF.

The V call is TRBV10-2, the J call TRBJ2-1, with no clear D. The germline V gene encodes CDR1 WSHSY and CDR2 SAAADI. Trimming removed 4 bases from V and 5 bases from J, with 27 bases in between. The CDR3 totals 19 residues. Here the CDR3 reads CASSGIAGRTASWNNEQFF. The DNA of the CDR3 is TGCGCCAGCAGTGGAATTGCCGGCAGGACGGCCTCGTGGAACAATGAGCAGTTCTTC.

V usage is TRBV7-9 and J usage is TRBJ1-3, with 8 bases lining up with TRBD1. The junction had 12 bases not matched to a gene; V was cut back by 4 bases and J by 4 bases. Germline CDR1 is SEHNR and CDR2 is FQNEAQ (reference sequence). The CDR3 sequence is 17 residues long. The chain's CDR3 is CASSSESTGVGGNTIYF. The DNA for the CDR3 is TGTGCCAGCAGCTCCGAATCGACAGGGGTAGGCGGAAACACCATATATTTT.

The chain is built from TRBV18 and TRBJ2-7; D is unclear. The CDR3 contains 14 residues. Per the germline V gene, CDR1 is KGHSH and CDR2 is LQKENI. Between the trimmed V and J ends, which lost 2 bases and 5 bases, there was a span of 13 bases. The CDR3, as DNA: TGTGCCAGCTCACCAAGAACGGACGGAGACGAGCAGTACTTC. It translates to CASSPRTDGDEQYF.

This clone was recorded once. This chain joins TRBV18 and TRBJ1-5, with D maybe TRBD1 (6 bases). V shed 4 bases and J shed 4 bases, with 8 bases lying between them. The CDR3 consists of 13 residues. CDR1 and CDR2 from the germline V gene are KGHSH and LQKENI. The CDR3 sequence: CASSLDRNQPQHF. Written as DNA, the CDR3 is TGTGCCAGCTCACTTGACAGGAATCAGCCCCAGCATTTT. Using reference TRBV18 and TRBJ1-5 for the parts outside the CDR3, the full variable domain is NAGVMQNPRHLVRRRGQEARLRCSPMKGHSHVYWYRQLPEEGLKFMVYLQKENIIDESGMPKERFSAEFPKEGPSILRIQQVVRGDSAAYFCASSLDRNQPQHFGDGTRLSIL.

V gene TRBV7-3 combines with J gene TRBJ2-2; perhaps TRBD1 as D (5 bases). This CDR3 region has 14 residues. Trimming took 5 bases from V and 7 from J, leaving 14 bases between them. The V gene's germline CDR1 is SGHTA and CDR2 FQGTGA. The CDR3, as DNA: TGTGCCAGCAGCGCGTCATCCAGGGACGGGGAGCTGTTTTTT. Translation gives CASSASSRDGELFF.

V is TRBV4-1 and J is TRBJ1-2; D is perhaps TRBD1 (5 bases). Trimming took 1 base from V and 1 from J, leaving 16 bases between them. CDR3 length: 17 residues. CDR1 and CDR2 (germline): MGHRA, YSYEKL. CDR3 amino acids: CASSQVTMGRVNYGYTF. CDR3 bases: TGCGCCAGCAGCCAAGTCACGATGGGGCGGGTTAACTATGGCTACACCTTC.

This chain uses TRBV6-1 with TRBJ1-2; 7 bases line up with TRBD1. CDR3 size: 17 residues. Germline loops: CDR1 MNHNS, CDR2 SASEGT. Germline trimming cut 4 bases from V and 0 bases from J; bases unmatched to any gene: 11. The CDR3 DNA is TGTGCCAGCAGTGGCTCAAGGACAGGAGACGCTAACTATGGCTACACCTTC. This codes for CASSGSRTGDANYGYTF.

This clone occurred a few times. The chain recombines TRBV29-1 with TRBJ2-3; tentatively, D is TRBD2 (6 bases). The germline V gene has CDR1 SQVTM and CDR2 ANQGSEA. This CDR3 contains 14 residues. The ends were cut back, 4 bases at V and 0 bases at J, with 11 bases in the middle. The CDR3 reads CSVGAGSSTDTQYF. In DNA, the CDR3 is TGCAGCGTTGGTGCCGGGAGTAGCACAGATACGCAGTATTTT.

The chain has TRBV7-3 and TRBJ2-1; D might be TRBD1 (6 bases). Germline V gives CDR1 SGHTA, CDR2 FQGTGA. V was shortened by 2 bases and J by 6 bases, with 14 bases between the two germline ends. The length of the CDR3 is 15 residues. The DNA of the CDR3 is TGTGCCAGCAGCTTAGGGACACTTTCGCGCAATGAGCAGTTCTTC. It is translated as CASSLGTLSRNEQFF.

The rearrangement links TRBV5-4 to TRBJ1-3; D is unclear. Germline loops: CDR1 SGHNT, CDR2 YYREEE (reference sequence). CDR3 length: 15 residues. V dropped 0 bases and J dropped 4 bases, with 11 bases sitting between them. CDR3 coding DNA: TGTGCCAGCAGCTTGGCGGACGGCCTAGGAAACACCATATATTTT. Its translation is CASSLADGLGNTIYF.

This clone is categorized as medium-sized. The chain carries TRBV5-5 and TRBJ1-2, with D possibly matching TRBD1 (5 bases). Trimming took 4 bases from V and 1 from J, leaving 11 bases between them. The CDR3 consists of 14 residues. Germline lookup yields CDR1 SGHKS and CDR2 YYEKEE (reference sequence). The CDR3: CASSGTDRNYGYTF. DNA for the CDR3: TGTGCCAGCAGCGGGACCGATCGTAACTATGGCTACACCTTC.

The genes are TRBV6-5 and TRBJ2-3, with D hard to call. This CDR3 spans 13 amino acids. CDR1 MNHEY and CDR2 SVGAGI come from the germline V gene. Trimming pared 1 base from V and 2 bases from J, leaving 4 bases between. DNA of the CDR3: TGTGCCAGCAGTTACTACTTCACAGATACGCAGTATTTT. Translation gives CASSYYFTDTQYF.

A few counts support this clone. The V call is TRBV30, the J call TRBJ1-4; D is uncertain. Germline V gene lookup returns CDR1 GTSNPN and CDR2 SVGIG (reference sequence). The CDR3 runs 13 residues. The V end was cut by 6 bases, the J end by 0 bases, with 8 bases between. The CDR3 sequence is CACQDSTNEKLFF. CDR3 nucleotides: TGTGCCTGCCAGGATTCAACTAATGAAAAACTGTTTTTT.

The chain uses TRBV30 and TRBJ1-5; D not certain. The CDR3 length is 16 residues. CDR1 is GTSNPN and CDR2 is SVGIG in the germline V gene (reference sequence). Trimming removed 2 bases at V and 4 bases at J, with 18 bases between. CDR3 coding DNA: TGTGCCTGGAGTCCTCCTACGGGTTTCTATAATCAGCCCCAGCATTTT. It translates to CAWSPPTGFYNQPQHF.

This chain uses TRBV5-1 with TRBJ2-1, with TRBD2 identical over 8 bases. The CDR3 spans 15 residues. The germline V gene encodes CDR1 SGHRS and CDR2 YFSETQ. V lost 7 bases, J lost 4 bases, and 10 bases stayed unmatched. The CDR3 nucleotides read TGCGCCAGCGGCCCCTCGGGGGGGAGATACAATGAGCAGTTCTTC. This translates into CASGPSGGRYNEQFF.

This rearrangement joins TRBV9 to TRBJ2-7; tentative D call: TRBD1 (5 bases). The V end lost 1 base, the J end lost 5 bases, and 13 bases lay between the germline ends. The CDR3 runs to 14 residues. Germline V CDR1 and CDR2: SGDLS, YYNGEE. CDR3 residues: CASSVSQGSHEQYF. The CDR3 DNA follows: TGTGCCAGCAGCGTAAGCCAGGGAAGCCACGAGCAGTACTTC.